The 19 T cell receptor beta chains listed next were all sequenced from one sample in a study of T cells after yellow fever vaccination. TCRdb passed the 5' RACE reads through MiXCR, listing each CDR3 protein once. The sample lists 95,000 to 150,000 distinct CDR3 sequences; nearly 15% were seen once. Sequences were derived from CD8+ T cells sorted from PBMCs, sampled 5 days after the yellow fever booster vaccination. Every receptor here comes from a man aged 18 to 35 who received the YFV17D yellow fever vaccine.

The gene calls are TRBV12-3 or TRBV12-4 and TRBJ2-3; 9 bases agree with TRBD1. V was clipped by 6 bases and J by 5 bases; unmatched bases: 3. This CDR3 has 13 residues. Here the CDR3 DNA reads TGTGCCAGCAGGGGACAGGGTGGAGATACGCAGTATTTT. Protein: CASRGQGGDTQYF.

The table lists this clonotype with many counts. The rearrangement joins TRBV29-1 to TRBJ2-3, with 8 bases aligning to TRBD1. V shed 2 bases, J shed 4 bases, and the junction held 2 bases outside the gene matches. The CDR3 spans 13 residues. Germline V gene sequence: CDR1 SQVTM, CDR2 ANQGSEA. The CDR3 protein is CSVEQGAADTQYF. CDR3 sequence (DNA): TGCAGCGTTGAACAGGGGGCGGCAGATACGCAGTATTTT.

V is TRBV5-6 and J is TRBJ2-2; 13 nucleotides match TRBD2. CDR3 length: 16 residues. J gave up 3 bases and V 5 bases, and 4 bases lay outside the gene matches. The germline V gene encodes CDR1 SGHDT and CDR2 YYEEEE. Here the CDR3 DNA reads TGTGCCAGCAGTCCGGGACTAGCGGGGTACACCGGGGAGCTGTTTTTT. It encodes CASSPGLAGYTGELFF.

This clonotype was seen a handful of times. The chain is built from TRBV9 and TRBJ2-3; tentatively, D is TRBD2 (5 bases). The V end was cut by 6 bases, the J end by 0 bases, with 20 bases between. The length of the CDR3 is 17 residues. Germline V gene lookup returns CDR1 SGDLS and CDR2 YYNGEE. CDR3 amino acids: CASNGRGSGFSTDTQYF. CDR3 bases: TGTGCCAGCAACGGTCGAGGAAGCGGATTTAGCACAGATACGCAGTATTTT.

This clonotype appeared a few times. The CDR3 DNA follows: TGTGCCAGCAGCCCCAATTTCAATGAGCAGTTCTTC. Its translation: CASSPNFNEQFF. The chain couples TRBV7-9 to TRBJ2-1; D ambiguous. Germline V gene lookup returns CDR1 SEHNR and CDR2 FQNEAQ (reference sequence). The V end lost 5 bases, the J end lost 6 bases, and 8 bases lay between the germline ends. This CDR3 comprises 12 residues. Supplemented by reference TRBV7-9 and TRBJ2-1, the full variable domain reads DTGVSQNPRHKITKRGQNVTFRCDPISEHNRLYWYRQTLGQGPEFLTYFQNEAQLEKSRLLSDRFSAERPKGSFSTLEIQRTEQGDSAMYLCASSPNFNEQFFGPGTRLTVL.

The rearrangement uses TRBV5-1 and TRBJ2-5; TRBD2 is a possible D gene (5 bases). V lost 4 bases and J lost 1, with 14 bases in between. CDR1 is SGHRS, CDR2 YFSETQ, per germline. The CDR3 totals 15 residues. In nucleotides, the CDR3 is TGCGCCAGCAGCGACCGGACGGACTTCCAAGAGACCCAGTACTTC. Translating it yields CASSDRTDFQETQYF.

This clonotype turned up a few times. The genes are TRBV6-6 and TRBJ2-2; TRBD2 agrees at 8 bases. After removal of 5 bases from V and 0 bases from J, the junction contained 11 bases not matched to a gene. Looked up from germline, CDR1 is MNHNY and CDR2 is SVGAGI (reference sequence). The CDR3 loop spans 18 amino acids. CDR3 amino acids: CASSGPAGLDPNTGELFF. The DNA of the CDR3 is TGTGCCAGCAGTGGCCCCGCGGGACTAGATCCGAACACCGGGGAGCTGTTTTTT.

This clonotype showed up just a few times. The V gene is TRBV12-3 or TRBV12-4, the J gene TRBJ2-1; TRBD2 agrees at 8 bases. J was trimmed by 4 bases and V by 4 bases; bases with no gene match: 6. The CDR3 length is 15 residues. The CDR3 DNA follows: TGTGCCAGCAGTTCCCTAGCGGGCTTTTACAATGAGCAGTTCTTC. Protein product: CASSSLAGFYNEQFF.

This chain connects TRBV12-3 or TRBV12-4 to TRBJ2-7; D uncertain. V lost 5 bases and J 0 bases, leaving 11 bases between the germline ends. The CDR3 sequence is 14 residues long. CDR3 loop: CASSVTVPSYEQYF. CDR3 sequence (DNA): TGTGCCAGCAGTGTGACTGTCCCCTCCTACGAGCAGTACTTC.

The chain combines TRBV29-1 with TRBJ2-5; the D gene is possibly TRBD1 (6 bases). This CDR3 comprises 14 residues. V lost 6 bases and J lost 2, with 16 bases in between. Germline CDR1 reads SQVTM; CDR2 reads ANQGSEA. The CDR3 region has the DNA TGCAGCGTCCGGCCCCACAGGGAGCAAGAGACCCAGTACTTC. This translates into CSVRPHREQETQYF.

In this sample, this clonotype turned up a few times. V gene TRBV27 combines with J gene TRBJ2-5; D is unclear. This CDR3 spans 14 amino acids. The ends were cut back, 3 bases at V and 0 bases at J, with 8 bases in the middle. Germline loops: CDR1 MNHEY, CDR2 SMNVEV (reference sequence). The CDR3 DNA sequence: TGTGCCAGCAGTTTTTCCCCGTACCAAGAGACCCAGTACTTC. Translating gives CASSFSPYQETQYF.

The genes are TRBV28 and TRBJ2-7; 7 bases are a match to TRBD1. The length of the CDR3 is 14 residues. V shed 6 bases, J shed 3 bases, and the junction held 8 bases outside the gene matches. Germline V gene data show CDR1 as MDHEN and CDR2 as SYDVKM. The CDR3 sequence: CASSTGQMNYEQYV. CDR3 DNA sequence: TGTGCCAGCAGCACGGGACAGATGAACTACGAGCAGTACGTC.

There are a few counts of this clonotype. This sequence joins TRBV7-9 and TRBJ2-7; TRBD1 agrees at 9 bases. Per germline, CDR1 SEHNR and CDR2 FQNEAQ (reference sequence). The CDR3 has 14 amino acids. Unmatched junction bases numbered 5, after V lost 5 bases and J lost 3 bases. DNA for the CDR3: TGTGCCAGCAGCAGGGGACAGGGAAACTACGAGCAGTACTTC. This encodes CASSRGQGNYEQYF.

The sample holds a few counts of this clonotype. The J gene is TRBJ1-5, the V gene TRBV4-2; D gene ambiguous. V dropped 0 bases and J dropped 2 bases, with 8 bases sitting between them. The CDR3 has 15 residues. In germline, CDR1 is LGHNA, CDR2 YNFKEQ. The CDR3 sequence is CASSQEERGNQPQHF. As DNA, the CDR3 is TGTGCCAGCAGCCAAGAAGAGAGGGGCAATCAGCCCCAGCATTTT.

The chain joins TRBV15 to TRBJ1-5; D unclear. CDR1 is LNHNV, CDR2 YYDKDF, per germline (reference sequence). The CDR3 consists of 8 residues. The CDR3, as DNA: TGTAGCAATCAGCCCCAGCATTTT. Translation: CSNQPQHF.

This chain joins TRBV4-1 and TRBJ2-3; no firm D call. This CDR3 spans 14 amino acids. Trimming shortened V by 1 base and J by 1 base, and 6 bases separated the two germline ends. Germline values: CDR1 MGHRA, CDR2 YSYEKL. The CDR3 protein is CASSQGVGTDTQYF. DNA for the CDR3: TGCGCCAGCAGCCAAGGGGTAGGCACAGATACGCAGTATTTT.

The CDR3 DNA follows: TGTGCCAGCAGCCAATTAGGGGATACGCAGTATTTT. Its translation is CASSQLGDTQYF. The gene calls are TRBV6-5 and TRBJ2-3; D remains ambiguous. Looked up from germline, CDR1 is MNHEY and CDR2 is SVGAGI. This CDR3 is built from 12 residues. Trimming took 6 bases from V and 6 from J, leaving 10 bases between them.

Only a few counts were recorded for this clonotype. The chain recombines TRBV27 with TRBJ2-1; D ambiguous. Trimming took off 5 bases at V and 4 bases at J, with 15 bases between the two ends. CDR3 length equals 15 residues. Germline CDR1 reads MNHEY; CDR2 reads SMNVEV (reference sequence). CDR3 in amino acids: CASSTRAAYYNEQFF. The CDR3 nucleotides are TGTGCCAGCAGTACAAGGGCGGCATATTACAATGAGCAGTTCTTC.

This clonotype was recorded only once. The V call is TRBV5-5, the J call TRBJ2-7; maybe TRBD2 (6 bases). Germline V CDR1 and CDR2: SGHKS, YYEKEE (reference sequence). The V and J ends lost 4 bases and 0 bases respectively, with 11 bases between them. This CDR3 is built from 14 residues. CDR3 DNA sequence: TGTGCCAGCAGCGCCGGGACTGGCTCCTACGAGCAGTACGTC. This translates into CASSAGTGSYEQYV.